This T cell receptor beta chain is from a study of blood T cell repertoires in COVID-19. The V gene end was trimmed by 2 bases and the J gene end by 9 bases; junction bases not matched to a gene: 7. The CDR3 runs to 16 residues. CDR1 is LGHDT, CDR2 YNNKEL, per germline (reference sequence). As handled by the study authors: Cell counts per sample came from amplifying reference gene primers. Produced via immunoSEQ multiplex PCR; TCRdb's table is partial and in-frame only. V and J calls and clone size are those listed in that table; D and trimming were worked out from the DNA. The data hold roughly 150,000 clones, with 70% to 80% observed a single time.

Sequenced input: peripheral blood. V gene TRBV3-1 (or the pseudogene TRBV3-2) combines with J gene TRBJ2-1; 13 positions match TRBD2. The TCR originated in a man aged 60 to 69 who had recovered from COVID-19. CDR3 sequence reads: CASSQPTSGGRGEQFF. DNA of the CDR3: TGTGCCAGCAGCCAACCGACTAGCGGGGGGCGGGGTGAGCAGTTCTTC.